This T cell receptor beta chain was sequenced during a study of blood T cell repertoires in COVID-19. About the study: Whether acute or convalescent, the COVID-19 samples came from the United States, Italy and Spain. From T cells, B-cell-depleted T cells, or PBMCs came the material, which was cDNA or gDNA.

This clone was counted between two and nine times. The authors' processing: Estimation of nucleated cell counts was performed using reference gene primer amplification. The repertoire was sequenced with immunoSEQ multiplex PCR; TCRdb's copy has only in-frame clones and lacks some. V, J and clone size derive from that table, while D and trimming were established from the DNA sequence. The table shows around 140,000 clones, with around 85% occurring only once. This CDR3 has 16 residues. J was trimmed by 0 bases and V by 5 bases; bases with no gene match: 10. The germline CDR1 and CDR2 sequences are SGHRS and YFSETQ.

The chain couples TRBV5-1 to TRBJ1-1; 7 bases align to TRBD1. Input material: peripheral blood. The receptor was isolated from a woman of 80 years or more with acute or convalescent COVID-19. In nucleotides, the CDR3 is TGCGCCAGCAGACCCTTGGAGGGGGCGATGAACACTGAAGCTTTCTTT. The encoded protein is CASRPLEGAMNTEAFF. The variable domain in full, completed from reference TRBV5-1 and TRBJ1-1, reads KAGVTQTPRYLIKTRGQQVTLSCSPISGHRSVSWYQQTPGQGLQFLFEYFSETQRNKGNFPGRFSGRQFSNSRSEMNVSTLELGDSALYLCASRPLEGAMNTEAFFGQGTRLTVV.